This T cell receptor beta chain was captured by sequencing in a study of cytomegalovirus exposure and HLA in healthy donors. 13 Jbeta primers and 60 Vbeta primers were used for the PCR. TCRdb's table, derived via immunoSEQ multiplex PCR, lists solely in-frame clones and lacks some. The sample consists of some 130,000 clones, around 76% of them appearing once. As concerns this clone: Its target is not known.

Germline-derived CDR1 and CDR2 are MNHEY and SVGAGI. The germline V and J ends were trimmed by 5 bases and 0 bases, with 8 bases remaining between them. This CDR3 spans 14 amino acids. Findings and limits, study-wide: As a later analysis revealed, the rate of TCR association differed by HLA locus, with DRB1 most and HLA-C fewest. Because they were indistinguishable, some V segments, including TRBV6-2 and TRBV6-3, were excluded. Sequencing artifact likely explains a cluster of highly shared sequence variants. Later analysis showed most CMV-associated TCR beta chains appearing HLA-restricted.

The sample taken for sequencing was PBMCs. The chain couples TRBV6-5 to TRBJ2-4; D is undetermined. This TCR was sampled from a woman in her 50s in good health and CMV-seronegative. The CDR3 sequence: CASSPTLAKNIQYF. The CDR3 coding sequence is TGTGCCAGCAGTCCGACATTAGCCAAAAACATTCAGTACTTC.